Listed below are T cell receptor beta chains from one sample, sequenced in a study of cytomegalovirus exposure and HLA in healthy donors. Sequencing used immunoSEQ multiplex PCR; TCRdb keeps in-frame clones, though not all of them. The data contain 150,000 to 200,000 clones, roughly nine tenths of them seen just once; the ten biggest clones take up around 7.2%. Source material: PBMCs. The receptors originated from a man aged 30 to 39 in good health and CMV-seropositive. CDR3s include the opening cysteine and the closing phenylalanine or tryptophan. Fields, in order: J gene, V gene, CDR3 protein.

>TRBJ2-3|TRBV18
CASSPLGEVPTDTQYF
>TRBJ1-1|TRBV4-1
CASSHRGQGFEAFF
>TRBJ2-2|TRBV4-1
CASSQDRVPGELFF
>TRBJ2-7|TRBV29-1
CSVETSGRYEQYF
>TRBJ1-3|TRBV5-1
CASSLDAAHSGNTIYF
>TRBJ1-5|TRBV10-3
CAISPAATNQPQHF
>TRBJ1-1|TRBV11-3
CASSLMRTLGTEAFF
>TRBJ1-6|TRBV30
CAWNGQRYNSPLHF
>TRBJ1-4|TRBV28
CASSSDWKTGEKLFF
>TRBJ2-3|TRBV10-1
CARKRAPKAGTDTQYF
>TRBJ1-3|TRBV11-2
CASSWAEDTIYF
>TRBJ1-4|TRBV5-1
CASSLVGSGGREKLFF
>TRBJ1-5|TRBV5-1
CASSLDGLDQPQHF
>TRBJ2-1|TRBV5-1
CASSLAGPTGYEQFF
>TRBJ1-4|TRBV5-6
CASRSRESRATNEKLFF
>TRBJ2-1|TRBV6-6
CASKTSGSYNEQFF
>TRBJ2-3|TRBV6-6
CASSYSRASTDTQYF
>TRBJ2-5|TRBV6-5
CASSYSQETQYF
>TRBJ1-5|TRBV6-5
CASSRGGGNQPQHF
>TRBJ1-1|TRBV6-5
CASSYSKNTEAFF
>TRBJ2-7|TRBV7-6
CASSLNVEGTGPYEQYF
>TRBJ2-5|TRBV25-1
CASSGLFQETQYF
>TRBJ1-2|TRBV29-1
CSVDYGQDYYGYTF
>TRBJ2-1|TRBV29-1
CSVEGRYNEQFF
>TRBJ2-2|TRBV4-1
CASSQDSGLAGITGELFF
>TRBJ1-1|TRBV5-1
CASSFRQGGTEAFF
>TRBJ2-1|TRBV6-5
CASSAGGPYNEQFF
>TRBJ2-2|TRBV27
CASSPSPLGTGYTGELFF
>TRBJ1-1|TRBV28
CASSFGRATAFF
>TRBJ2-7|TRBV6-5
CASSYEGDAYEQYF
>TRBJ2-7|TRBV5-4
CASSFGTSPREQYF
>TRBJ1-3|TRBV5-6
CASSLKIPRNTIYF
>TRBJ2-7|TRBV4-1
CASSQTPGPFYEQYF
>TRBJ1-2|TRBV27
CASSEGQNYGYTF
>TRBJ2-4|TRBV11-2
CASSSRGAKNIQYF
>TRBJ2-5|TRBV29-1
CSVQRPLGGSETQYF
>TRBJ1-1|TRBV6-5
CASSYSPGGNTEAFF
>TRBJ2-3|TRBV7-2
CASSLRADTQYF
>TRBJ1-6|TRBV11-1
CASSGGTVNSPLHF
>TRBJ1-5|TRBV5-8
CASSYREQPQHF
>TRBJ2-7|TRBV7-7
CASSLGSGTYEQYF
>TRBJ2-5|TRBV7-3
CASSTGTSQETQYF
>TRBJ2-7|TRBV15
CATSDPGLAGGQYEQYF
>TRBJ1-2|TRBV7-3
CASSLRGRDGYGYTF
>TRBJ2-7|TRBV15
CATSRDHGYEQYF
>TRBJ2-2|TRBV6-9
CATYVEGANTGELFF
>TRBJ2-7|TRBV11-1
CASSLALTGPYEQYF
>TRBJ2-7|TRBV4-1
CASSQDQGRASGRSYEQYF
>TRBJ2-5|TRBV27
CASSSGLAGLETQYF
>TRBJ1-2|TRBV19
CASSIVREGVAPNYGYTF